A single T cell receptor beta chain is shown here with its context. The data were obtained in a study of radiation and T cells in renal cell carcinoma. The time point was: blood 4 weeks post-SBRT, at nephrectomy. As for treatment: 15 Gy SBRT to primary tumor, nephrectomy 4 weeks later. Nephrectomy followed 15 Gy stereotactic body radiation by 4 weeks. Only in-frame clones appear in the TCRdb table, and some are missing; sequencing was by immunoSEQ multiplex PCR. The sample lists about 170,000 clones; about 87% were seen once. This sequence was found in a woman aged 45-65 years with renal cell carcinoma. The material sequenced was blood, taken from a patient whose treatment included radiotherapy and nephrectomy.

The CDR3 bases are TGTGCCAGCTCAACGGGGACGGAAGAGACCCAGTACTTC. Residues: CASSTGTEETQYF. The rearrangement joins TRBV18 to TRBJ2-5; D may be TRBD1 or TRBD2 (5 bases each). The CDR3 has 13 residues. The V end was cut by 5 bases, the J end by 3 bases, with 10 bases between. The germline V gene has CDR1 KGHSH and CDR2 LQKENI. Based on the CDR3 plus reference TRBV18 and TRBJ2-5, the full variable domain is NAGVMQNPRHLVRRRGQEARLRCSPMKGHSHVYWYRQLPEEGLKFMVYLQKENIIDESGMPKERFSAEFPKEGPSILRIQQVVRGDSAAYFCASSTGTEETQYFGPGTRLLVL.